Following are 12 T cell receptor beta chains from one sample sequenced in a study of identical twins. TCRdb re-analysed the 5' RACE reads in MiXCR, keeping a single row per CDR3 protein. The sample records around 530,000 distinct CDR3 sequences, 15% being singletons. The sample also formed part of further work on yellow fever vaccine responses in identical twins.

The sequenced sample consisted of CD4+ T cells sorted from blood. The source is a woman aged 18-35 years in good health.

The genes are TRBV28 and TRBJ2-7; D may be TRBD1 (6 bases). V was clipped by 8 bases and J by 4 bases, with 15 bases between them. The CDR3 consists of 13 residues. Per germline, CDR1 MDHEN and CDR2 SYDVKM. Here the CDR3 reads CASGTPMTYEQYV. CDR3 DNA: TGTGCCAGCGGGACACCGATGACTTACGAGCAGTACGTC.

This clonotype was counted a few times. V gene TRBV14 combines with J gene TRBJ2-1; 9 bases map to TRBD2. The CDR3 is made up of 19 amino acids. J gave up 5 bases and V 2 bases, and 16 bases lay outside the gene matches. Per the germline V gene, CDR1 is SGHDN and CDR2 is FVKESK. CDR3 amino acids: CASSQNPGSLAGLHNEQFF. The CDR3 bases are TGTGCCAGCAGCCAAAACCCCGGATCACTAGCGGGCCTCCACAATGAGCAGTTCTTC.

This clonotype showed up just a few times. The CDR3 reads CASSNIYQGEAFF. In DNA form, the CDR3 reads TGTGCCAGCAGTAATATCTACCAGGGCGAAGCTTTCTTT. The chain is built from TRBV27 and TRBJ1-1; weak D call: TRBD1 (5 bases). The CDR3 extends over 13 amino acids. The germline gives CDR1 MNHEY, CDR2 SMNVEV (reference sequence). V gave up 5 bases and J gave up 8 bases, with 15 bases separating them.

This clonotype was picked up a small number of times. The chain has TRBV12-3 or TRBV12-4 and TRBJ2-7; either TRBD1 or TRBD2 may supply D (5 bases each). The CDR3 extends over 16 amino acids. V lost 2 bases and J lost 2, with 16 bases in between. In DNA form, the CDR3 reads TGTGCCAGCAGTTTATCGTTGAGGGGTGGAGCCTACGAGCAGTACTTC. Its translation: CASSLSLRGGAYEQYF.

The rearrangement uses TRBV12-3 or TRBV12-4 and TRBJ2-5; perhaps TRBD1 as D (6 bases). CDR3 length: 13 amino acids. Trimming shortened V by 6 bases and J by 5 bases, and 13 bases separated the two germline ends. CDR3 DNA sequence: TGTGCCAGCAGCACAGGGACGGTGGAGACCCAGTACTTC. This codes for CASSTGTVETQYF.

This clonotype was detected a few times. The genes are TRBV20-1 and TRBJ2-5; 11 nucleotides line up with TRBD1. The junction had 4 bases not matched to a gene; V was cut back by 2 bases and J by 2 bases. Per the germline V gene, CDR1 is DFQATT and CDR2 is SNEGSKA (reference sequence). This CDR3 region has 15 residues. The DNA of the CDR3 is TGCAGTGCTAGACCCGGGACAGGGGGTCAAGAGACCCAGTACTTC. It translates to CSARPGTGGQETQYF.

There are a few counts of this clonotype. This CDR3 is CASSQGRINYGYTF. The CDR3 coding sequence is TGTGCCAGCAGCCAAGGACGGATAAACTATGGCTACACCTTC. The rearrangement joins TRBV3-1 to TRBJ1-2, with D uncertain. CDR3 length equals 14 residues. The V end was cut by 1 base, the J end by 2 bases, with 8 bases between. Germline V gives CDR1 LGHDT, CDR2 YNNKEL (reference sequence).

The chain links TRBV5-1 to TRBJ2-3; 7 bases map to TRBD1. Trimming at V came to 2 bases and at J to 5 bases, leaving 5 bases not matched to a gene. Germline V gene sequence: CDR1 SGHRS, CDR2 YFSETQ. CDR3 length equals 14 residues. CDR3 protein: CASSLGTEGDTQYF. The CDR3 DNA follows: TGCGCCAGCAGCTTAGGGACAGAGGGAGATACGCAGTATTTT.

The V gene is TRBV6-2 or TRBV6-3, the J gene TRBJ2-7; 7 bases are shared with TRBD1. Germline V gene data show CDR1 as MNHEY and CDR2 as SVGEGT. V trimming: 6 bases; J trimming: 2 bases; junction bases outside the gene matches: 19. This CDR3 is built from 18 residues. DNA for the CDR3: TGTGCCAGCAGCTACGACCCCAAGCTGGACAGGCGAACCTACGAGCAGTACGTC. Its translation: CASSYDPKLDRRTYEQYV.

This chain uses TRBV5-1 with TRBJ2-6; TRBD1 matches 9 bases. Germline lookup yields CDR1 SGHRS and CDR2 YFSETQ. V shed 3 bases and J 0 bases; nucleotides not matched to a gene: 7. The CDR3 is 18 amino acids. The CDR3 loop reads CASSWRGTGPSGANVLTF. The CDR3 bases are TGCGCCAGCAGCTGGCGGGGGACAGGGCCCTCTGGGGCCAACGTCCTGACTTTC. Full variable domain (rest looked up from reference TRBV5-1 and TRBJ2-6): KAGVTQTPRYLIKTRGQQVTLSCSPISGHRSVSWYQQTPGQGLQFLFEYFSETQRNKGNFPGRFSGRQFSNSRSEMNVSTLELGDSALYLCASSWRGTGPSGANVLTFGAGSRLTVL.

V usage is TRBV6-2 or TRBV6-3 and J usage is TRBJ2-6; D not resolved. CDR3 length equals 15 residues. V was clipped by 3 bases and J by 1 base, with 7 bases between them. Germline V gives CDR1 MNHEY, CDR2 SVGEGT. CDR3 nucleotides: TGTGCCAGCAGTTATCAGGTATCTGGGGCCAACGTCCTGACTTTC. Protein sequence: CASSYQVSGANVLTF.

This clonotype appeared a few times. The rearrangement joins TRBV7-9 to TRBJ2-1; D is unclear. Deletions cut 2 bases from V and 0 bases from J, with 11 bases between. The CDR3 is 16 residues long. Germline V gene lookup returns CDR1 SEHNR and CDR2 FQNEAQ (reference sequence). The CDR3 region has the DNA TGTGCCAGCAGCTTAATAACTTTAAGCTCCTACAATGAGCAGTTCTTC. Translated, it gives CASSLITLSSYNEQFF. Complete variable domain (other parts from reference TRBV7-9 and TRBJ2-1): DTGVSQNPRHKITKRGQNVTFRCDPISEHNRLYWYRQTLGQGPEFLTYFQNEAQLEKSRLLSDRFSAERPKGSFSTLEIQRTEQGDSAMYLCASSLITLSSYNEQFFGPGTRLTVL.